This entry lists 3 T cell receptor beta chains sequenced from one sample in a study of PD-1 blockade in classical Hodgkin lymphoma. Sequenced by immunoSEQ multiplex PCR; TCRdb stores in-frame clones only, minus some. The sample has roughly 3,000 clones, 70% to 75% seen once. Each and every patient relapsed after autologous stem cell transplantation, and patients got differing brentuximab vedotin exposure. From thawed PBMCs, magnetic negative selection was used to isolate the CD8+ T cells. Sample: CD8+ T cells from blood, taken at baseline. These receptor sequences come from a human donor with classical Hodgkin lymphoma.

The J gene is TRBJ2-7, the V gene TRBV10-1; D may be TRBD1 or TRBD2 (5 bases each). CDR3 length: 16 residues. Looked up from germline, CDR1 is WNHNN and CDR2 is SYGVQD (reference sequence). V gave up 4 bases and J gave up 3 bases, with 19 bases separating them. The CDR3 loop reads CASSADGGILIYEQYF. The CDR3 DNA is TGCGCCAGCAGTGCGGATGGGGGTATTTTAATCTACGAGCAGTACTTC.

The chain combines TRBV7-6 with TRBJ1-2, with a tentative D call TRBD1 (5 bases). Germline CDR1 reads SGHVS; CDR2 reads FNYEAQ. This CDR3 has 14 residues. Trimming cost V 1 base and J 7 bases, with 13 bases left between them. The CDR3 reads CASSLGRTSPGYTF. The CDR3 region has the DNA TGTGCCAGCAGCTTAGGGCGGACATCCCCTGGCTACACCTTC.

This chain joins TRBV28 and TRBJ1-1; D unclear. V lost 5 bases to trimming and J lost 1 base, with 8 bases between them. The CDR3 is 13 amino acids. Germline V gene sequence: CDR1 MDHEN, CDR2 SYDVKM. As DNA, the CDR3 is TGTGCCAGCAGTCTCACGGGGAACACTGAAGCTTTCTTT. Amino acid sequence: CASSLTGNTEAFF.